The source of this TCR beta chain is a study of blood T cell repertoires in COVID-19. For the study at large: The United States, Italy and Spain supplied acute and convalescent COVID-19 samples. PBMCs, B-cell-depleted T cells, or T cells provided the cDNA or gDNA that made up the material.

How the authors handled the data: Reference gene primer amplification yielded estimated nucleated cell counts. TCRdb keeps only in-frame clones here, not all; method: immunoSEQ multiplex PCR. D and trimming come from the DNA, and the V and J calls and clone size come from that table. The data show about 96,000 clones, roughly 83% seen once. A few counts support this clone. Germline V CDR1 and CDR2: SGHVS, FNYEAQ. This CDR3 has 15 residues. With V trimmed by 3 bases and J by 4 bases, 4 bases remained unmatched. The sequencing input was peripheral blood. V and J are TRBV7-6 and TRBJ1-2, with TRBD1 matching 11 bases. The sequence was obtained from a woman in her fifties or sixties with acute or convalescent COVID-19. In nucleotides, the CDR3 is TGTGCCAGCAGCTTGGGGACAGGGGGAAGCTATGGCTACACCTTC. This gives the protein CASSLGTGGSYGYTF.